This TCR beta chain is drawn from a study of OX40 agonist ivuxolimab in advanced cancers. Study summary: Dose-escalation patients suffered from hepatocellular carcinoma, melanoma, renal cell or head and neck cancer.

Exclusion of a patient followed from autoimmune disease history or systemic immunosuppression. The protocol was immunoSEQ multiplex PCR, while the TCRdb copy is restricted to in-frame clones and leaves out a portion. The sample lists 30,000 to 45,000 clones, 80% to 85% seen once, with 20% to 25% in the top ten. Study conclusions and caveats: Expanded clones were, on average, more numerous in CD8+ T cells than in CD4+.

Germline V gene lookup returns CDR1 MDHEN and CDR2 SYDVKM. This CDR3 region has 14 residues. V was clipped by 9 bases and J by 0 bases; unmatched bases: 2. As for this clone: Antigen specificity is unknown.

The specimen was CD4+ or CD8+ T cells sorted from blood, collected in a trial of the OX40 agonist ivuxolimab. This sequence joins TRBV28 and TRBJ2-1, with 10 nucleotides matching TRBD2. This sequence was found in an adult with an advanced solid tumor such as melanoma, head and neck, liver or kidney cancer. The DNA of the CDR3 is TGTGCCAGTTTAGCGGGAGGCTCCTACAATGAGCAGTTCTTC. This encodes CASLAGGSYNEQFF.